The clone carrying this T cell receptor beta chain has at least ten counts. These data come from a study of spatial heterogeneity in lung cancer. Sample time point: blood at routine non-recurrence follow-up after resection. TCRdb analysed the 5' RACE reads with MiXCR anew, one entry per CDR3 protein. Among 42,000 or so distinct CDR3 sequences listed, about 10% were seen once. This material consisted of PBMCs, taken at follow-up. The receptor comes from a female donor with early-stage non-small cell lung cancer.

In nucleotides, the CDR3 is TGCGCCAGCAGCTTCCGGGACCCTCAAGAGACCCAGTACTTC. Amino acids: CASSFRDPQETQYF. The chain uses TRBV5-1 and TRBJ2-5; perhaps D is TRBD1 or TRBD2 (5 bases each). Trimming shortened V by 2 bases and J by 2 bases, and 10 bases separated the two germline ends. Per the germline V gene, CDR1 is SGHRS and CDR2 is YFSETQ. The CDR3 is 14 residues long.